These T cell receptor beta chains were read from a single sample in a study of blood T cell repertoires in COVID-19. Here immunoSEQ multiplex PCR was the method, and the copy in TCRdb shows in-frame clones only, minus some. The data show about 220,000 clones, nearly 90% seen once. The source material was PBMCs or T cells enriched from blood (not recorded which). These receptors were taken from a man under 40 who had been exposed to COVID-19. The CDR3 runs from the conserved cysteine through the conserved F or W. A D gene is named only where the DNA matches it firmly. Clone size is given for some rows only: seen once, a few or many times, or a class if the clone is expanded.

size: NA; V: TRBV2; J: TRBJ2-1; D: TRBD2; CDR3: CASSERGSSYNEQFF; DNA: TGTGCCAGCAGTGAGCGGGGGAGCTCCTACAATGAGCAGTTCTTC
size: NA; V: TRBV6-5; J: TRBJ1-2; D: TRBD1; CDR3: CASRSRDRASYGYTF; DNA: TGTGCCAGCAGATCCCGGGACAGGGCCAGCTATGGCTACACCTTC
size: NA; V: TRBV18; J: TRBJ2-5; D: NA; CDR3: CASSPATGQETQYF; DNA: TGTGCCAGCTCACCAGCAACAGGCCAAGAGACCCAGTACTTC
size: NA; V: TRBV7-9; J: TRBJ1-5; D: NA; CDR3: CASSLDGQSNQPQHF; DNA: TGTGCCAGCAGCTTAGATGGCCAAAGCAATCAGCCCCAGCATTTT
size: NA; V: TRBV12-3/TRBV12-4; J: TRBJ2-7; D: NA; CDR3: CASSLTALYEQYF; DNA: TGTGCCAGCAGTTTGACAGCTCTCTACGAGCAGTACTTC
size: once; V: TRBV9; J: TRBJ1-6; D: TRBD1; CDR3: CASSPGQGTHSPLHF; DNA: TGTGCCAGCAGCCCCGGACAGGGGACCCATTCACCCCTCCACTTT
size: few; V: TRBV12-1; J: TRBJ2-3; D: NA; CDR3: CASSFPSGGTPGTQYF; DNA: TGTGCCAGCAGCTTTCCCAGCGGGGGTACCCCCGGTACGCAGTATTTT
size: once; V: TRBV10-1; J: TRBJ2-3; D: NA; CDR3: CASSEKRGTADTQYF; DNA: TGCGCCAGCAGCGAAAAGCGGGGGACAGCAGATACGCAGTATTTT
size: NA; V: TRBV10-2; J: TRBJ1-3; D: NA; CDR3: CASSEELWESSGNTIYF; DNA: TGCGCCAGCAGTGAGGAACTATGGGAGAGCTCTGGAAACACCATATATTTT
size: NA; V: TRBV7-9; J: TRBJ1-1; D: NA; CDR3: CASSLSLWNTEAFF; DNA: TGTGCCAGCAGCTTGTCCTTATGGAACACTGAAGCTTTCTTT
size: few; V: TRBV4-3; J: TRBJ1-2; D: TRBD1; CDR3: CASSPASRGDYGYTF; DNA: TGCGCCAGCAGCCCCGCGTCCAGGGGGGACTATGGCTACACCTTC